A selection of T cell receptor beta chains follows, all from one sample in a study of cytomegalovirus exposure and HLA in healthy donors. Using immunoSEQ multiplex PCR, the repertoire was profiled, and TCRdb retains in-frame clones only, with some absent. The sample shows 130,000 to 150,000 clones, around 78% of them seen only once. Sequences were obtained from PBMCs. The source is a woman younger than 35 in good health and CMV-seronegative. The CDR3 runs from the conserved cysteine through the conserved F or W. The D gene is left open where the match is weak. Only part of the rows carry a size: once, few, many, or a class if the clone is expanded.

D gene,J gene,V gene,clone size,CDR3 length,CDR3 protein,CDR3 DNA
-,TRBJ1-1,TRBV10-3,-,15,CAISDEESLNTEAFF,TGTGCCATCAGTGACGAGGAATCCTTGAACACTGAAGCTTTCTTT
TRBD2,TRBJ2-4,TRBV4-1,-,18,CASSQEGLGGLAKNIQYF,TGCGCCAGCAGCCAAGAGGGACTAGGGGGGTTAGCCAAAAACATTCAGTACTTC
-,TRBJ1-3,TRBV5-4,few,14,CASSLQGSGNTIYF,TGTGCCAGCAGCTTGCAGGGCTCTGGAAACACCATATATTTT
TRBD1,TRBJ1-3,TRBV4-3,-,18,CASSLRTGKGGSGNTIYF,TGCGCCAGCAGCCTAAGGACAGGGAAAGGGGGCTCTGGAAACACCATATATTTT
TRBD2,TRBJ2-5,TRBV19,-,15,CASSPLAGPQETQYF,TGTGCCAGTAGTCCGCTAGCGGGACCCCAAGAGACCCAGTACTTC
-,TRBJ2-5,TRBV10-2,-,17,CASTPGAGVVVLETQYF,TGCGCCAGCACCCCAGGGGCGGGAGTGGTTGTGCTGGAGACCCAGTACTTC
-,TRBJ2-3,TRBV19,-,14,CASSGGRDTDTQYF,TGTGCCAGTAGTGGTGGGAGAGACACAGATACGCAGTATTTT
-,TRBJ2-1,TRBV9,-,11,CASSYSGEQFF,TGTGCCAGCAGCTACTCGGGTGAGCAGTTCTTC
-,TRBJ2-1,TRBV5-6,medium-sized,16,CASSPSPLSSYNEQFF,TGTGCCAGCAGCCCTTCACCTCTTAGCTCCTACAATGAGCAGTTCTTC
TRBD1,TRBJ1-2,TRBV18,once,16,CASSPATGVSNYGYTF,TGTGCCAGCTCACCGGCGACAGGGGTCTCTAACTATGGCTACACCTTC
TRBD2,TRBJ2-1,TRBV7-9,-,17,CASSFRLAGESYNEQFF,TGTGCCAGCAGCTTCCGACTAGCGGGGGAGTCATACAATGAGCAGTTCTTC
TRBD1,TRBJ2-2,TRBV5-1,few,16,CASSYTGTGGTGELFF,TGCGCCAGCAGCTATACCGGGACAGGGGGTACCGGGGAGCTGTTTTTT
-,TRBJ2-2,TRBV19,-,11,CASSTTGELFF,TGTGCCAGTAGTACGACCGGGGAGCTGTTTTTT
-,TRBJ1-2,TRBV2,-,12,CASSVTVYGYTF,TGTGCCAGCAGTGTGACAGTCTATGGCTACACCTTC
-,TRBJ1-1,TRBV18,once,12,CASSPRTAEAFF,TGTGCCAGCTCACCACGGACAGCTGAAGCTTTCTTT
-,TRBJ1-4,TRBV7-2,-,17,CASSLGIRGGSAEKLFF,TGTGCCAGCAGCTTAGGGATAAGAGGGGGAAGTGCTGAAAAACTGTTTTTT
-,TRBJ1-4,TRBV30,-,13,CAWKGTSNEKLFF,TGTGCCTGGAAAGGGACTTCTAATGAAAAACTGTTTTTT
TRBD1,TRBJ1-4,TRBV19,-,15,CASSIAGTGGEKLFF,TGTGCCAGTAGTATAGCCGGGACAGGGGGAGAAAAACTGTTTTTT
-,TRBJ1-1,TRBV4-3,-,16,CASSQTVSEGNTEAFF,TGCGCCAGCAGCCAAACGGTATCGGAGGGCAACACTGAAGCTTTCTTT
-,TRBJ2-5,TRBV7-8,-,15,CASSLRRGPQETQYF,TGTGCCAGCAGCTTAAGGCGGGGGCCCCAAGAGACCCAGTACTTC
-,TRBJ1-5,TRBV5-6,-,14,CASSPGYSNQPQHF,TGTGCCAGCAGCCCAGGGTATAGCAATCAGCCCCAGCATTTT
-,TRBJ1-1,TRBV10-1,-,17,CASSDGTGGREQTEAFF,TGCGCCAGCAGTGATGGAACCGGAGGAAGGGAACAAACTGAAGCTTTCTTT
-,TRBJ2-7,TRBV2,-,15,CASSDGGGRQNEQYF,TGTGCCAGCAGTGATGGAGGGGGCCGTCAAAACGAGCAGTACTTC
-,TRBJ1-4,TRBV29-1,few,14,CSVKPGLGNEKLFF,TGCAGCGTCAAACCGGGACTGGGGAATGAAAAACTGTTTTTT
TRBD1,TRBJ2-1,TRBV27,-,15,CASSRGTGRDNEQFF,TGTGCCAGCAGCCGCGGGACAGGGCGGGACAATGAGCAGTTCTTC
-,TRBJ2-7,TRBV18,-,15,CASSPSGEVSYEQYF,TGTGCCAGCTCACCGTCGGGGGAGGTCTCCTACGAGCAGTACTTC
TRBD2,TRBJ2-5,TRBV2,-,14,CASSLLAVGETQYF,TGTGCCAGCAGTTTACTAGCGGTCGGAGAGACCCAGTACTTC
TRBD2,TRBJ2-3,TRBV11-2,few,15,CASVPAGEGTDTQYF,TGTGCCAGCGTCCCAGCGGGAGAAGGCACAGATACGCAGTATTTT
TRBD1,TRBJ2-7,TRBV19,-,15,CASSMGTGMNYEQYF,TGTGCCAGTAGTATGGGGACAGGTATGAATTACGAGCAGTACTTC
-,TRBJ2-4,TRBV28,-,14,CASSLYTAKNIQYF,TGTGCCAGCAGTTTATACACAGCCAAAAACATTCAGTACTTC
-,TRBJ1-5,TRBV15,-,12,CATSKGDQPQHF,TGTGCCACGTCGAAGGGGGATCAGCCCCAGCATTTT
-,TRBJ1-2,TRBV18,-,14,CASSPPGRATGYTF,TGTGCCAGCTCACCACCGGGCAGGGCCACTGGCTACACCTTC
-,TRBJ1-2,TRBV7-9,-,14,CASTNRGMGYGYTF,TGTGCCAGCACCAACCGCGGCATGGGCTATGGCTACACCTTC
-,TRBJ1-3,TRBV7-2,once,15,CASTLSSGPGNTIYF,TGTGCCAGCACCCTTAGTAGCGGGCCTGGAAACACCATATATTTT
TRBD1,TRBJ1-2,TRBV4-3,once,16,CASSQVPGQTNYGYTF,TGCGCCAGCAGCCAGGTACCGGGACAGACTAACTATGGCTACACCTTC
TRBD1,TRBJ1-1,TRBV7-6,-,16,CASSGEVCGQGTEAFF,TGTGCCAGCAGCGGAGAGGTTTGCGGACAGGGTACTGAAGCTTTCTTT
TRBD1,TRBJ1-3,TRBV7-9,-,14,CASSLTGAGNTIYF,TGTGCCAGCAGCTTGACAGGGGCTGGAAACACCATATATTTT
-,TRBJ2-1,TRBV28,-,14,CASSPGFVGGEQFF,TGTGCCAGCAGTCCAGGCTTTGTGGGGGGTGAGCAGTTCTTC
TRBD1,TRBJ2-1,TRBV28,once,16,CASSPTRTGGGNEQFF,TGTGCCAGCAGTCCTACCCGTACAGGGGGTGGGAATGAGCAGTTCTTC
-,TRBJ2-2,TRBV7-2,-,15,CASSLGQGGTGELFF,TGTGCCAGCAGCTTAGGGCAGGGAGGCACCGGGGAGCTGTTTTTT
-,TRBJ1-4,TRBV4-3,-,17,CASSQDYSRRGNEKLFF,TGCGCCAGCAGCCAAGATTACTCTAGGCGGGGTAATGAAAAACTGTTTTTT
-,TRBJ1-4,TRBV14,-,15,CASSREGYTNEKLFF,TGTGCCAGCAGCCGGGAGGGTTACACTAATGAAAAACTGTTTTTT
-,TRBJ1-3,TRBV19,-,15,CASIPRRGSGNTIYF,TGTGCCAGTATCCCCCGGAGGGGCTCTGGAAACACCATATATTTT
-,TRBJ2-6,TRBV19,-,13,CASSTSGANVLTF,TGTGCCAGTAGTACATCTGGGGCCAACGTCCTGACTTTC
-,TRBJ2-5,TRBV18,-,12,CASSSYQETQYF,TGTGCCAGCTCATCGTACCAAGAGACCCAGTACTTC
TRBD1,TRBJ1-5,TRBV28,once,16,CASPGPGTALDQPQHF,TGTGCCAGCCCGGGGCCCGGGACAGCCTTGGATCAGCCCCAGCATTTT
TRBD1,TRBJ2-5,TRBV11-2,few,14,CASSFQGGGETQYF,TGTGCCAGCAGCTTTCAAGGGGGCGGAGAGACCCAGTACTTC
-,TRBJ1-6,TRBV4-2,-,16,CASSQSGGPLNSPLHF,TGTGCCAGCAGCCAATCCGGGGGGCCTCTTAATTCACCCCTCCACTTT
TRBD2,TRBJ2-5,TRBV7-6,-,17,CASSKVRLAGGIETQYF,TGTGCCAGCAGTAAAGTACGCCTAGCGGGGGGCATAGAGACCCAGTACTTC
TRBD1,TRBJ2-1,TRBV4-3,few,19,CASSQGQGRRSRNYNEQFF,TGCGCCAGCAGCCAAGGACAGGGGCGAAGGAGCCGTAATTACAATGAGCAGTTCTTC